The 21 T cell receptor beta chains given below trace back to one sample, sequenced in a study of blood T cell repertoires in COVID-19. The table came from immunoSEQ multiplex PCR; TCRdb's copy has only in-frame clones and leaves some out. The sample yields 150,000 to 180,000 clones, 70% to 85% seen once. Material for sequencing was peripheral blood. The source of these receptors is an older woman with acute or convalescent COVID-19.

With regard to this clone: The junction departs from the called germline gene at one end, perhaps through a read error. The J gene is TRBJ2-1, the V gene TRBV28, with TRBD2 identical over 10 bases. The CDR3 contains 12 residues. Germline V gene data show CDR1 as MDHEN and CDR2 as SYDVKM. The DNA for the CDR3 is TGTGCCAGCATTAGTAGCGGGAGGATCGGGGTCTTC. It encodes CASISSGRIGVF.

V usage is TRBV2 and J usage is TRBJ1-2; TRBD1 is a possible D gene (5 bases). This CDR3 spans 15 amino acids. Germline assignment: CDR1 SNHLY and CDR2 FYNNEI. Trimming removed 3 bases from V and 3 bases from J, with 14 bases in between. The CDR3 sequence: CASSDVLAGYYGYTF. In DNA, the CDR3 is TGTGCCAGCAGTGATGTTTTGGCAGGGTACTATGGCTACACCTTC.

The chain combines TRBV11-1 with TRBJ2-1, with D perhaps matching TRBD2 (6 bases). V gave up 5 bases and J gave up 5 bases, with 13 bases separating them. Germline loops: CDR1 SGHAT, CDR2 FQDESV (reference sequence). The CDR3 has 14 residues. Written as DNA, the CDR3 is TGTGCCAGCAGCCCCGGGCGGGGAAACAATGAGCAGTTCTTC. It codes for CASSPGRGNNEQFF.

The chain employs TRBV5-3 and TRBJ1-3, with TRBD1 identical over 7 bases. TRBV5-3 is designated an ORF whose function remains uncertain. The junction had 9 bases not matched to a gene; V was cut back by 1 base and J by 5 bases. This CDR3 is built from 16 residues. CDR3 DNA sequence: TGTGCCAGAAGCTTGAGCTATGACAGGGCCCGAAACACCATATATTTT. Encoded protein: CARSLSYDRARNTIYF.

The chain couples TRBV15 to TRBJ1-4, with no clear D. CDR1 is LNHNV and CDR2 is YYDKDF in the germline V gene (reference sequence). CDR3 length: 17 amino acids. The germline V and J ends were trimmed by 0 bases and 3 bases, with 14 bases remaining between them. The CDR3 DNA sequence: TGTGCCACCAGCAGAGATCGAGTAGTTATTCCTAATGAAAAACTGTTTTTT. Its translation is CATSRDRVVIPNEKLFF. Variable domain in full (rest from reference TRBV15 and TRBJ1-4): DAMVIQNPRYQVTQFGKPVTLSCSQTLNHNVMYWYQQKSSQAPKLLFHYYDKDFNNEADTPDNFQSRRPNTSFCFLDIRSPGLGDTAMYLCATSRDRVVIPNEKLFFGSGTQLSVL.

The chain combines TRBV19 with TRBJ1-1; D may be TRBD1 (6 bases). V shed 6 bases and J shed 3 bases, with 11 bases lying between them. Germline V gene sequence: CDR1 LNHDA, CDR2 SQIVND (reference sequence). This CDR3 is built from 13 residues. The CDR3 coding sequence is TGTGCCAGTAGCGGACAGACATACACTGAAGCTTTCTTT. Amino acids: CASSGQTYTEAFF.

In DNA, the CDR3 is TGTGCCAGCAGCCTTCAGGGGCGATTGAGAACTGAAGCTTTCTTT. This codes for CASSLQGRLRTEAFF. The chain couples TRBV5-8 to TRBJ1-1; possibly TRBD1 for D (6 bases). This CDR3 comprises 15 residues. Germline V gives CDR1 SGHTS, CDR2 YDEGEE. Trimming removed 4 bases at V and 5 bases at J, with 18 bases between.

The chain couples TRBV3-1 (or the pseudogene TRBV3-2) to TRBJ2-5; TRBD2 matches at 9 bases. J was trimmed by 4 bases and V by 1 base; bases with no gene match: 7. Germline CDR1 is LGHDT and CDR2 is YNNKEL (reference sequence). The CDR3 is 16 amino acids. The CDR3 sequence is CASSQGGLAGRETQYF. The DNA for the CDR3 is TGTGCCAGCAGCCAAGGGGGGCTAGCGGGGAGAGAGACCCAGTACTTC.

J is TRBJ1-5 and V is TRBV18; D not resolved. The CDR3 has 17 residues. Per the germline V gene, CDR1 is KGHSH and CDR2 is LQKENI. Trimming left V 2 bases short and J 0 bases short, with 14 bases between. CDR3 in DNA: TGTGCCAGCTCACCAGCCAGAAAAAGCGATAGCAATCAGCCCCAGCATTTT. Protein product: CASSPARKSDSNQPQHF. The full variable domain, with the rest looked up from reference TRBV18 and TRBJ1-5, is NAGVMQNPRHLVRRRGQEARLRCSPMKGHSHVYWYRQLPEEGLKFMVYLQKENIIDESGMPKERFSAEFPKEGPSILRIQQVVRGDSAAYFCASSPARKSDSNQPQHFGDGTRLSIL.

This clone was counted a few times. V usage is TRBV5-5 and J usage is TRBJ2-5; 8 bases are shared with TRBD2. V trimming: 4 bases; J trimming: 6 bases; junction bases outside the gene matches: 14. This CDR3 has 16 amino acids. Germline CDR1 reads SGHKS; CDR2 reads YYEKEE (reference sequence). CDR3 region: CASSLRGGRDWQTQYF. The CDR3 region has the DNA TGTGCCAGCAGCCTCCGCGGGGGGCGAGACTGGCAGACCCAGTACTTC.

The CDR3 spells CASSYGPATGELFF. CDR3 DNA: TGTGCCAGCAGTTACGGCCCCGCAACCGGGGAGCTGTTTTTT. The V and J genes are TRBV6-5 and TRBJ2-2; D not certain. There are 14 residues in the CDR3. Trimming removed 2 bases at V and 5 bases at J, with 9 bases between. CDR1 is MNHEY and CDR2 is SVGAGI in the germline V gene.

V and J are TRBV14 and TRBJ1-1; D possibly corresponds to TRBD1 (5 bases). Germline V gene lookup returns CDR1 SGHDN and CDR2 FVKESK. There are 17 residues in the CDR3. Trimming stripped 1 base from V and 1 base from J, with 16 bases between. The CDR3 is CASSQVQVYGPNTEAFF. The CDR3 DNA sequence: TGTGCCAGCAGCCAAGTACAGGTCTACGGTCCGAACACTGAAGCTTTCTTT. The complete variable domain, with remaining parts taken from reference TRBV14 and TRBJ1-1, reads EAGVTQFPSHSVIEKGQTVTLRCDPISGHDNLYWYRRVMGKEIKFLLHFVKESKQDESGMPNNRFLAERTGGTYSTLKVQPAELEDSGVYFCASSQVQVYGPNTEAFFGQGTRLTVV.

The chain carries TRBV24-1 and TRBJ1-5, with 8 bases lining up with TRBD1. In germline, CDR1 is KGHDR, CDR2 SFDVKD. The CDR3 runs to 19 residues. J was trimmed by 2 bases and V by 4 bases; bases with no gene match: 15. CDR3 DNA sequence: TGTGCCACCAGTGACTCGGACAGGGTAGGGTTGGGAGGCAATCAGCCCCAGCATTTT. As protein: CATSDSDRVGLGGNQPQHF.

The chain's CDR3 is CASSLDRGGAFF. The DNA of the CDR3 is TGCGCCAGCAGCCTGGACAGGGGTGGTGCTTTCTTT. The chain joins TRBV5-1 to TRBJ1-1, with TRBD1 identical over 9 bases. Germline V gene sequence: CDR1 SGHRS, CDR2 YFSETQ. J was trimmed by 11 bases and V by 4 bases; bases with no gene match: 6. CDR3 length equals 12 residues. The full variable domain, its missing parts supplied by reference TRBV5-1 and TRBJ1-1, is KAGVTQTPRYLIKTRGQQVTLSCSPISGHRSVSWYQQTPGQGLQFLFEYFSETQRNKGNFPGRFSGRQFSNSRSEMNVSTLELGDSALYLCASSLDRGGAFFGQGTRLTVV.

J is TRBJ1-2 and V is TRBV28, with D perhaps TRBD1 (6 bases). Trimming cost V 7 bases and J 5 bases, with 20 bases left between them. The CDR3 is 15 amino acids. Per germline, CDR1 MDHEN and CDR2 SYDVKM. The CDR3 here is CASTTTPDRAYGYTF. The CDR3 region has the DNA TGTGCCAGCACTACCACACCGGACAGAGCATATGGCTACACCTTC.

The gene calls are TRBV7-9 and TRBJ1-2; maybe TRBD1 (5 bases). Germline V gene data show CDR1 as SEHNR and CDR2 as FQNEAQ (reference sequence). The V end was cut by 5 bases, the J end by 4 bases, with 20 bases between. This CDR3 spans 16 amino acids. The CDR3 reads CASSLRGGIGLYGYTF. The CDR3 DNA is TGTGCCAGCAGCCTCCGCGGGGGGATAGGCCTCTATGGCTACACCTTC.

The chain joins TRBV12-3 or TRBV12-4 to TRBJ2-3; the D gene is possibly TRBD2 (5 bases). The V end lost 4 bases, the J end lost 6 bases, and 11 bases lay between the germline ends. The CDR3 runs 13 residues. CDR3 DNA: TGTGCCAGCAGTTACGAGGGCCCGGATACGCAGTATTTT. It codes for CASSYEGPDTQYF.

This clone was counted a few times. An end of the junction does not agree with germline; a read error may underlie this. The gene calls are TRBV16 and TRBJ2-3; either TRBD1 or TRBD2 may supply D (9 bases each). The CDR3 has 15 amino acids. Germline V gene sequence: CDR1 KGHSY, CDR2 FQNENV. Here the CDR3 reads CASNQAGGQGDTQYF. CDR3 bases: TGTGCCAGCAACCAAGCGGGAGGACAGGGGGATACGCAGTATTTT.

V usage is TRBV7-9 and J usage is TRBJ1-2; TRBD1 might be the D (5 bases). V lost 1 base and J 7 bases, leaving 19 bases between the germline ends. The CDR3 contains 16 residues. Germline V CDR1 and CDR2: SEHNR, FQNEAQ (reference sequence). The CDR3 here is CASSLDMTRGARGYTF. The CDR3 DNA is TGTGCCAGCAGCTTAGATATGACAAGGGGCGCACGTGGCTACACCTTC.

This chain joins TRBV6-5 and TRBJ2-7, with 10 bases lining up with TRBD2. V was clipped by 0 bases and J by 4 bases; unmatched bases: 3. Per germline, CDR1 MNHEY and CDR2 SVGAGI. CDR3 size: 15 residues. This chain's CDR3 is CASSYSASGGYEQYV. The CDR3 DNA reads as TGTGCCAGCAGTTACTCGGCTAGCGGGGGTTACGAGCAGTACGTC.

Only a few counts were recorded for this clone. V gene TRBV2 combines with J gene TRBJ1-1; maybe TRBD1 (6 bases). Germline CDR1 reads SNHLY; CDR2 reads FYNNEI. This CDR3 contains 11 residues. The germline V and J ends were trimmed by 7 bases and 10 bases, with 13 bases remaining between them. The CDR3 loop is CASTPRGGAFF. CDR3 nucleotides: TGTGCCAGCACCCCAAGGGGGGGAGCTTTCTTT.